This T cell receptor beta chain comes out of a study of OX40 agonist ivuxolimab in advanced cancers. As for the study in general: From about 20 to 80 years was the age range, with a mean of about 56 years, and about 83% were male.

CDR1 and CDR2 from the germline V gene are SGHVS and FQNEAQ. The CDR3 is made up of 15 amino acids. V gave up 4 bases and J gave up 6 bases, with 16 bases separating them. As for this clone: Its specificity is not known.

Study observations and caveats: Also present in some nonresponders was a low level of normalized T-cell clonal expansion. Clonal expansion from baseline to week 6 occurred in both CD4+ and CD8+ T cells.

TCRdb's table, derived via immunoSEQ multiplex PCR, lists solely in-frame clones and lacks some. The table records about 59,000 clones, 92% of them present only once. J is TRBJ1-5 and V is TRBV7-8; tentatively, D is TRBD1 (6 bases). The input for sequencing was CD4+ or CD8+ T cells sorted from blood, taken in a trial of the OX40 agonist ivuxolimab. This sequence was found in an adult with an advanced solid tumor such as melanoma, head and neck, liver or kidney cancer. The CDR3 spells CASSWGAGISQPQHF. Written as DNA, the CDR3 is TGTGCCAGCAGCTGGGGGGCAGGGATCAGTCAGCCCCAGCATTTT.